These 21 T cell receptor beta chains were sequenced from one sample in a study of T cells in Graves' hyperthyroidism and ophthalmopathy. Amplification yielded TCR beta CDR3 regions, with RNA transcripts as the source. TCR CDR3 underwent first-round RT-PCR with the HTBI primer set. TCRdb ran MiXCR on the multiplex PCR reads and lists one entry per CDR3 protein. The table includes roughly 630,000 distinct CDR3 sequences, approximately 14% detected once. The specimen sequenced was blood. The source is a woman in her twenties or thirties with Graves' hyperthyroidism.

V and J are TRBV9 and TRBJ2-7; no clear D gene. Germline V gene sequence: CDR1 SGDLS, CDR2 YYNGEE. The CDR3 has 20 amino acids. Trimming left V 3 bases short and J 2 bases short, with 30 bases between. The CDR3 loop is CASSAPRLVIYLPWAYEQYF. The CDR3 nucleotides read TGTGCCAGCAGCGCACCCCGACTTGTGATTTATCTCCCGTGGGCCTACGAGCAGTACTTC.

This clonotype occurred many times. The V and J genes are TRBV6-2 or TRBV6-3 and TRBJ2-7; possibly TRBD1 or TRBD2 for D (5 bases each). Germline values: CDR1 MNHEY, CDR2 SVGEGT. This CDR3 is built from 14 residues. Trimming removed 2 bases at V and 3 bases at J, with 11 bases between. Here the CDR3 DNA reads TGTGCCAGCAGTTACGGTGGGGACCTCTACGAGCAGTACTTC. Translating it yields CASSYGGDLYEQYF.

This clonotype was counted only a few times. V gene TRBV29-1 combines with J gene TRBJ1-3, with TRBD1 matching 10 bases. Per the germline V gene, CDR1 is SQVTM and CDR2 is ANQGSEA. This CDR3 has 16 residues. With V trimmed by 6 bases and J by 0 bases, 8 bases remained unmatched. CDR3 bases: TGCAGCGTCGGCCCGGGACAGGGGAACTCTGGAAACACCATATATTTT. Translating it yields CSVGPGQGNSGNTIYF.

The chain has TRBV19 and TRBJ2-6; a weak D match, TRBD2 (6 bases). Germline V gene lookup returns CDR1 LNHDA and CDR2 SQIVND (reference sequence). V gave up 0 bases and J gave up 2 bases, with 14 bases separating them. CDR3 length: 18 residues. The CDR3 bases are TGTGCCAGTAGTATAGATCGGAGGGTCCCCACTGGGGCCAACGTCCTGACTTTC. Amino acids: CASSIDRRVPTGANVLTF.

This clonotype came up many times. The rearrangement links TRBV7-9 to TRBJ2-3; 8 bases are a match to TRBD2. Germline CDR1 is SEHNR and CDR2 is FQNEAQ (reference sequence). This CDR3 is built from 18 residues. The junction had 15 bases not matched to a gene; V was cut back by 5 bases and J by 2 bases. CDR3 amino acids: CASSPQPRVAGFTDTQYF. The CDR3 DNA is TGTGCCAGCAGCCCGCAACCCAGGGTAGCGGGATTCACAGATACGCAGTATTTT.

This clonotype has a count of ten or more. CDR3 in DNA: TGTGCCAGCAGTGAGAGGGGTGAGAGGGACACAGATACGCAGTATTTT. This translates into CASSERGERDTDTQYF. V usage is TRBV6-1 and J usage is TRBJ2-3; D possibly uses TRBD1 or TRBD2 (5 bases each). The ends were cut back, 3 bases at V and 2 bases at J, with 15 bases in the middle. Germline CDR1 reads MNHNS; CDR2 reads SASEGT. This CDR3 has 16 amino acids.

This chain joins TRBV7-2 and TRBJ1-6, with D possibly being TRBD1 (5 bases). The CDR3 runs 13 residues. Trimming stripped 4 bases from V and 10 bases from J, with 11 bases between. Germline assignment: CDR1 SGHTA and CDR2 FQGNSA. CDR3 DNA: TGTGCCAGCAGCTACAGACAGAACTCACCCCTCCACTTT. Protein sequence: CASSYRQNSPLHF.

This clonotype was seen at least ten times. The rearrangement uses TRBV5-8 and TRBJ2-5, with D possibly matching TRBD2 (6 bases). V gave up 5 bases and J gave up 2 bases, with 13 bases separating them. CDR3 length equals 14 residues. Germline V gene sequence: CDR1 SGHTS, CDR2 YDEGEE. The CDR3 spells CASRLAGIQETQYF. CDR3 coding DNA: TGTGCCAGCAGACTAGCAGGGATTCAAGAGACCCAGTACTTC. Full variable domain (outside the CDR3, taken from reference TRBV5-8 and TRBJ2-5): EAGVTQSPTHLIKTRGQQATLRCSPISGHTSVYWYQQALGLGLQFLLWYDEGEERNRGNFPPRFSGRQFPNYSSELNVNALELEDSALYLCASRLAGIQETQYFGPGTRLLVL.

This clonotype was detected ten times or more. The chain couples TRBV5-1 to TRBJ2-7; no definite D call. Trimming shortened V by 0 bases and J by 4 bases, and 14 bases separated the two germline ends. This CDR3 contains 15 residues. Germline CDR1 is SGHRS and CDR2 is YFSETQ. The CDR3 DNA reads as TGCGCCAGCAGCTTGGTTCCGACCGCGAAGTACGAGCAGTACTTC. The encoded protein is CASSLVPTAKYEQYF.

This clonotype showed up many times. V and J are TRBV20-1 and TRBJ2-7; D is uncertain. Germline-derived CDR1 and CDR2 are DFQATT and SNEGSKA (reference sequence). This CDR3 spans 14 amino acids. The germline V and J ends were trimmed by 6 bases and 0 bases, with 15 bases remaining between them. CDR3 sequence (DNA): TGCAGTGCCGTTGATGGCGTCGTCTCCTACGAGCAGTACTTC. This translates into CSAVDGVVSYEQYF.

This clonotype turned up a few times. The J gene is TRBJ1-2, the V gene TRBV24-1; possible D gene TRBD1, 5 bases. The CDR3 runs 15 residues. The V end lost 5 bases, the J end lost 4 bases, and 16 bases lay between the germline ends. Germline CDR1 KGHDR, CDR2 SFDVKD. In DNA, the CDR3 is TGTGCCACCAGTGCCCCAGAGGGGTCGGTCTATGGCTACACCTTC. Residues: CATSAPEGSVYGYTF.

This clonotype appeared many times. V is TRBV7-8 and J is TRBJ2-3, with 7 positions matching TRBD2. CDR1 is SGHVS and CDR2 is FQNEAQ in the germline V gene. This CDR3 has 13 amino acids. Trimming at V came to 6 bases and at J to 6 bases, leaving 6 bases not matched to a gene. Here the CDR3 DNA reads TGTGCCAGCAGGCGGGAGTGGGGGGATACGCAGTATTTT. Encoded protein: CASRREWGDTQYF. The whole variable domain, remainder taken from reference TRBV7-8 and TRBJ2-3, is GAGVSQSPRYKVAKRGQDVALRCDPISGHVSLFWYQQALGQGPEFLTYFQNEAQLDKSGLPSDRFFAERPEGSVSTLKIQRTQQEDSAVYLCASRREWGDTQYFGPGTRLTVL.

This chain links TRBV15 with TRBJ2-1; 11 bases line up with TRBD2. CDR3 size: 16 residues. With 2 bases clipped from V and 4 bases from J, the junction kept 4 bases outside the gene matches. The germline V gene encodes CDR1 LNHNV and CDR2 YYDKDF (reference sequence). CDR3 nucleotides: TGTGCCACCAGCAGACGTCTAGCGGGAGGATACAATGAGCAGTTCTTC. Its protein product is CATSRRLAGGYNEQFF.

This sequence joins TRBV6-1 and TRBJ1-6, with D possibly being TRBD1 (6 bases). Trimming cost V 5 bases and J 7 bases, with 12 bases left between them. The CDR3 spans 14 residues. Germline assignment: CDR1 MNHNS and CDR2 SASEGT. As DNA, the CDR3 is TGTGCCAGCAGTTACAGGGTCGGAAATTCACCCCTCCACTTT. Translation: CASSYRVGNSPLHF.

This clonotype was found many times. The J gene is TRBJ2-5, the V gene TRBV20-1; 8 positions match TRBD2. V lost 5 bases to trimming and J lost 5 bases; unmatched junction nucleotides: 7. This CDR3 spans 13 amino acids. CDR1 and CDR2 from the germline V gene are DFQATT and SNEGSKA (reference sequence). The CDR3 bases are TGCAGTGCTCATAGCGGGATGTGGGAGACCCAGTACTTC. Translated, it gives CSAHSGMWETQYF.

This clonotype showed up many times. The rearrangement uses TRBV12-3 or TRBV12-4 and TRBJ2-5; no reliable D call. CDR3 length: 13 residues. Deletions cut 9 bases from V and 5 bases from J, with 16 bases between. The CDR3 nucleotides are TGTGCCAGTAGCCCGGGTGGCTGGGAGACCCAGTACTTC. Protein sequence: CASSPGGWETQYF.

The V call is TRBV27, the J call TRBJ2-2; D possibly corresponds to TRBD2 (5 bases). Trimming took off 6 bases at V and 3 bases at J, with 11 bases between the two ends. Germline-derived CDR1 and CDR2 are MNHEY and SMNVEV (reference sequence). The CDR3 length is 14 residues. DNA of the CDR3: TGTGCCAGCAGGCGCCCCGGGGACACCGGGGAGCTGTTTTTT. This gives the protein CASRRPGDTGELFF.

The V and J genes are TRBV5-1 and TRBJ1-1; maybe TRBD1 (5 bases). The germline V and J ends were trimmed by 2 bases and 3 bases, with 11 bases remaining between them. Germline CDR1 is SGHRS and CDR2 is YFSETQ. The CDR3 extends over 14 amino acids. The CDR3 is CASSFQGRDTEAFF. CDR3 DNA: TGCGCCAGCAGCTTTCAGGGAAGAGACACTGAAGCTTTCTTT.

This clonotype was seen a handful of times. The genes are TRBV10-2 and TRBJ2-1, with D unresolved. The length of the CDR3 is 13 residues. Trimming left V 3 bases short and J 4 bases short, with 7 bases between. CDR1 and CDR2 (germline): WSHSY, SAAADI. Here the CDR3 DNA reads TGCGCCAGCAGTGATGAACTTTACAATGAGCAGTTCTTC. This sequence encodes CASSDELYNEQFF.

The V call is TRBV2, the J call TRBJ2-1; 11 bases align to TRBD2. Germline V gives CDR1 SNHLY, CDR2 FYNNEI. The CDR3 has 14 amino acids. V gave up 6 bases and J gave up 10 bases; unmatched junction bases: 8. The CDR3 region is CASSELAGEVEQFF. In DNA, the CDR3 is TGTGCCAGCAGCGAACTAGCGGGAGAGGTGGAGCAGTTCTTC.

This clonotype appeared many times. The chain links TRBV20-1 to TRBJ2-7; D is ambiguous. The CDR3 is 11 residues long. CDR1 is DFQATT and CDR2 is SNEGSKA in the germline V gene (reference sequence). The V and J ends lost 6 bases and 3 bases respectively, with 9 bases between them. CDR3 amino acids: CSAETDYEQYF. The DNA for the CDR3 is TGCAGTGCCGAGACTGACTACGAGCAGTACTTC.